Listed below are T cell receptor beta chains from one sample, sequenced in a study of blood T cell repertoires in COVID-19. This table comes from immunoSEQ multiplex PCR, and its TCRdb copy is limited to in-frame clones, with some not included. The profile shows a few hundred thousand clones, roughly 85% of them singletons. The sample was peripheral blood. These receptors were obtained from a man aged 35 to 55 with acute or convalescent COVID-19. Each CDR3 is given with its conserved first and last residue. The D gene is left open where the match is weak. Size tells how often a clone was seen (once, few, many) or the class of an expanded clone, and some rows leave it out.

length: 13
size: -
D: -
V: TRBV7-2
J: TRBJ2-1
CDR3: CASSFAGISEQFF
DNA: TGTGCCAGCAGCTTCGCAGGGATCTCTGAGCAGTTCTTC

length: 14
size: -
D: -
V: TRBV7-8
J: TRBJ2-7
CDR3: CASSLGGGWLEQYF
DNA: TGTGCCAGCAGCTTAGGGGGGGGCTGGCTCGAGCAGTACTTC

length: 12
size: -
D: -
V: TRBV6-6
J: TRBJ1-5
CDR3: CASSSGNQPQHF
DNA: TGTGCCAGCAGTTCAGGTAATCAGCCCCAGCATTTT

length: 15
size: once
D: -
V: TRBV27
J: TRBJ1-1
CDR3: CASSSGIRVNTEAFF
DNA: TGTGCCAGCAGTTCCGGGATTAGGGTGAACACTGAAGCTTTCTTT

length: 17
size: -
D: -
V: TRBV27
J: TRBJ1-6
CDR3: CASSLSTSRSYNSPLHF
DNA: TGTGCCAGCAGTTTAAGCACTTCACGCTCCTATAATTCACCCCTCCACTTT

length: 17
size: -
D: TRBD1
V: TRBV24-1
J: TRBJ2-3
CDR3: CATSDSTRQGSTDTQYF
DNA: TGTGCCACCAGTGATTCGACCCGACAGGGGAGCACAGATACGCAGTATTTT

length: 14
size: once
D: TRBD1
V: TRBV2
J: TRBJ1-5
CDR3: CASSPGQLNQPQHF
DNA: TGTGCCAGCAGCCCGGGACAGCTCAATCAGCCCCAGCATTTT

length: 16
size: -
D: -
V: TRBV15
J: TRBJ1-1
CDR3: CATSSPARGRGTEAFF
DNA: TGTGCCACCAGCAGTCCGGCCAGAGGCAGGGGTACTGAAGCTTTCTTT

length: 15
size: -
D: -
V: TRBV29-1
J: TRBJ1-2
CDR3: CSVETGNDGNYGYTF
DNA: TGCAGCGTTGAAACGGGGAATGACGGTAACTATGGCTACACCTTC

length: 13
size: -
D: -
V: TRBV6-5
J: TRBJ1-1
CDR3: CASRTGRNTEAFF
DNA: TGTGCCAGCCGGACCGGGAGGAACACTGAAGCTTTCTTT

length: 11
size: -
D: -
V: TRBV6-5
J: TRBJ1-2
CDR3: CASTGTYGYTF
DNA: TGTGCCAGTACAGGGACCTATGGCTACACCTTC

length: 16
size: -
D: TRBD1
V: TRBV27
J: TRBJ2-3
CDR3: CASRGDNRGRPDTQYF
DNA: TGTGCCAGCAGGGGAGATAACAGGGGGCGTCCAGATACGCAGTATTTT

length: 15
size: -
D: -
V: TRBV7-8
J: TRBJ2-3
CDR3: CASSPNAGTTDTQYF
DNA: TGTGCCAGCAGCCCGAACGCGGGCACCACAGATACGCAGTATTTT

length: 13
size: -
D: TRBD1
V: TRBV18
J: TRBJ2-7
CDR3: CASSPGTDYEQYF
DNA: TGTGCCAGCTCACCGGGGACAGACTACGAGCAGTACTTC

length: 15
size: -
D: TRBD2
V: TRBV5-1
J: TRBJ2-1
CDR3: CASSQASGGYNEQFF
DNA: TGCGCCAGCAGTCAAGCTAGCGGGGGCTACAATGAGCAGTTCTTC

length: 18
size: -
D: TRBD2
V: TRBV2
J: TRBJ2-1
CDR3: CASSEKGFGSGGITEQFF
DNA: TGTGCCAGCAGTGAAAAGGGGTTTGGGAGCGGGGGGATTACTGAGCAGTTCTTC

length: 11
size: once
D: -
V: TRBV9
J: TRBJ2-6
CDR3: CASSEPGDLTF
DNA: TGTGCCAGCAGCGAACCCGGGGACCTGACTTTC

length: 13
size: -
D: -
V: TRBV27
J: TRBJ2-4
CDR3: CASSLRLGDIQYF
DNA: TGTGCCAGCAGTCTCCGCCTAGGGGACATTCAGTACTTC

length: 16
size: -
D: -
V: TRBV5-1
J: TRBJ2-7
CDR3: CASSLGDITSSYEQYF
DNA: TGCGCCAGCAGCTTGGGGGACATTACTAGCTCCTACGAGCAGTACTTC

length: 16
size: -
D: TRBD1
V: TRBV29-1
J: TRBJ2-3
CDR3: CSVGGTGRFFTDTQYF
DNA: TGCAGCGTTGGGGGGACAGGGAGGTTTTTCACAGATACGCAGTATTTT

length: 15
size: once
D: TRBD1
V: TRBV4-3
J: TRBJ1-2
CDR3: CASSQDRTGAGGYTF
DNA: TGCGCCAGCAGCCAAGACCGGACAGGGGCAGGTGGCTACACCTTC

length: 14
size: -
D: -
V: TRBV18
J: TRBJ1-6
CDR3: CASSPGADNSPLHF
DNA: TGTGCCAGCTCACCAGGGGCCGATAATTCACCCCTCCACTTT

length: 13
size: -
D: -
V: TRBV29-1
J: TRBJ2-5
CDR3: CSVEDGGLETQYF
DNA: TGCAGCGTTGAAGATGGCGGTTTAGAGACCCAGTACTTC

length: 14
size: -
D: -
V: TRBV5-4
J: TRBJ2-5
CDR3: CASSNYGWQETQYF
DNA: TGTGCCAGCAGCAACTATGGTTGGCAAGAGACCCAGTACTTC

length: 15
size: -
D: TRBD1
V: TRBV5-1
J: TRBJ2-7
CDR3: CASSSDRGTLYEQYF
DNA: TGCGCCAGCAGCAGCGACAGGGGGACACTCTACGAGCAGTACTTC

length: 17
size: -
D: TRBD1
V: TRBV6-1
J: TRBJ1-3
CDR3: CASSERRGQSSGNTIYF
DNA: TGTGCCAGCAGTGAAAGGAGGGGGCAGAGCTCTGGAAACACCATATATTTT

length: 15
size: -
D: -
V: TRBV28
J: TRBJ1-5
CDR3: CASRRGGARNQPQHF
DNA: TGTGCCAGTAGGCGGGGGGGGGCGCGGAATCAGCCCCAGCATTTT

length: 13
size: few
D: TRBD2
V: TRBV12-3/TRBV12-4
J: TRBJ2-5
CDR3: CASSPGLQETQYF
DNA: TGTGCCAGCAGCCCGGGACTACAAGAGACCCAGTACTTC

length: 13
size: -
D: -
V: TRBV6-5
J: TRBJ1-1
CDR3: CASSRGGTFEAFF
DNA: TGTGCCAGCAGTCGAGGAGGGACGTTTGAAGCTTTCTTT

length: 17
size: once
D: -
V: TRBV5-5
J: TRBJ2-4
CDR3: CASSPELLSLAKNIQYF
DNA: TGTGCCAGCAGCCCGGAGCTATTGAGTCTAGCCAAAAACATTCAGTACTTC

length: 13
size: -
D: -
V: TRBV6-5
J: TRBJ1-1
CDR3: CASRLRQATEAFF
DNA: TGTGCCAGCAGATTAAGACAGGCCACTGAAGCTTTCTTT

length: 15
size: -
D: -
V: TRBV2
J: TRBJ1-5
CDR3: CASSEEGRVGQPQHF
DNA: TGTGCCAGCAGTGAAGAGGGCAGGGTGGGACAGCCCCAGCATTTT

length: 15
size: -
D: -
V: TRBV6-1
J: TRBJ2-1
CDR3: CASSEGRSSYNEQFF
DNA: TGTGCCAGCAGTGAGGGGCGAAGCTCCTACAATGAGCAGTTCTTC

length: 13
size: -
D: -
V: TRBV7-9
J: TRBJ1-2
CDR3: CASEPPKLSGYTF
DNA: TGTGCCAGCGAGCCGCCGAAGTTAAGTGGCTACACCTTC

length: 15
size: once
D: -
V: TRBV11-3
J: TRBJ2-5
CDR3: CASSLGSGGGETQYF
DNA: TGTGCCAGCAGCTTAGGTAGCGGAGGAGGAGAGACCCAGTACTTC

length: 14
size: -
D: TRBD1
V: TRBV9
J: TRBJ1-6
CDR3: CASSDRTGQDTLHF
DNA: TGTGCCAGCAGCGACCGGACAGGCCAGGACACCCTCCACTTT

length: 11
size: -
D: -
V: TRBV12-3/TRBV12-4
J: TRBJ2-1
CDR3: CASSLLQGPFF
DNA: TGTGCCAGCAGTTTACTGCAGGGTCCGTTCTTC

length: 13
size: few
D: -
V: TRBV6-5
J: TRBJ2-7
CDR3: CASSSPQGSEQYF
DNA: TGTGCCAGCAGTTCCCCTCAGGGTAGCGAGCAGTACTTC

length: 16
size: once
D: -
V: TRBV5-4
J: TRBJ2-1
CDR3: CASSLGGMSSYNEQFF
DNA: TGTGCCAGCAGCTTAGGCGGGATGAGCTCCTACAATGAGCAGTTCTTC

length: 17
size: -
D: -
V: TRBV21-1
J: TRBJ1-5
CDR3: CASPRTGATGGNQPQHF
DNA: TGTGCCAGCCCCCGGACAGGGGCCACCGGTGGCAATCAGCCCCAGCATTTT

length: 15
size: -
D: -
V: TRBV4-1
J: TRBJ2-1
CDR3: CASSQDSPSYNEQFF
DNA: TGCGCCAGCAGCCAAGATAGCCCTAGCTACAATGAGCAGTTCTTC

length: 14
size: -
D: TRBD1
V: TRBV27
J: TRBJ1-1
CDR3: CASSLKTQGTEAFF
DNA: TGTGCCAGCAGTCTAAAAACACAGGGGACTGAAGCTTTCTTT

length: 14
size: -
D: -
V: TRBV4-1
J: TRBJ1-6
CDR3: CASSPLVSGSPLHF
DNA: TGCGCCAGCAGCCCCTTGGTTAGCGGCTCACCCCTCCACTTT

length: 14
size: few
D: -
V: TRBV18
J: TRBJ1-4
CDR3: CASSPGWGREKLFF
DNA: TGTGCCAGCTCACCCGGCTGGGGCCGAGAAAAACTGTTTTTT

length: 16
size: -
D: TRBD1
V: TRBV28
J: TRBJ1-4
CDR3: CASSFGTGGWGEKLFF
DNA: TGTGCCAGCAGTTTTGGGACAGGCGGTTGGGGGGAGAAACTGTTTTTT

length: 13
size: -
D: -
V: TRBV7-2
J: TRBJ1-5
CDR3: CASSLRSNQPQHF
DNA: TGTGCCAGCAGCCTACGTAGCAATCAGCCCCAGCATTTT

length: 14
size: few
D: TRBD1
V: TRBV5-1
J: TRBJ2-2
CDR3: CASSGQGQTGELFF
DNA: TGCGCCAGCAGCGGACAGGGGCAGACCGGGGAGCTGTTTTTT

length: 15
size: -
D: TRBD1
V: TRBV5-1
J: TRBJ1-1
CDR3: CASSYGQATNTEAFF
DNA: TGCGCCAGCAGCTATGGACAGGCAACAAACACTGAAGCTTTCTTT

length: 15
size: -
D: -
V: TRBV9
J: TRBJ2-2
CDR3: CASSVGGAWGGELFF
DNA: TGTGCCAGCAGCGTGGGCGGGGCCTGGGGCGGGGAGCTGTTTTTT

length: 12
size: -
D: -
V: TRBV7-9
J: TRBJ1-4
CDR3: CAGRGGNEKLFF
DNA: TGTGCCGGTCGCGGGGGCAATGAAAAACTGTTTTTT

length: 14
size: -
D: TRBD1
V: TRBV5-4
J: TRBJ2-7
CDR3: CASSSPGQGHEQYF
DNA: TGTGCCAGCAGCTCACCGGGACAGGGCCACGAGCAGTACTTC

length: 14
size: -
D: -
V: TRBV30
J: TRBJ2-7
CDR3: CAWSVSSGVYEQYF
DNA: TGTGCCTGGAGTGTAAGTTCAGGGGTCTACGAGCAGTACTTC

length: 14
size: -
D: -
V: TRBV27
J: TRBJ2-1
CDR3: CASNWGGPYNEQFF
DNA: TGTGCCAGCAACTGGGGCGGCCCCTACAATGAGCAGTTCTTC

length: 17
size: -
D: TRBD1
V: TRBV27
J: TRBJ1-5
CDR3: CASSFQLPTGGNQPQHF
DNA: TGTGCCAGCAGTTTCCAACTCCCTACAGGGGGCAATCAGCCCCAGCATTTT

length: 14
size: -
D: -
V: TRBV6-5
J: TRBJ1-1
CDR3: CASSGGAMNTEAFF
DNA: TGTGCCAGCAGCGGGGGGGCTATGAACACTGAAGCTTTCTTT

length: 12
size: -
D: -
V: TRBV4-1
J: TRBJ2-7
CDR3: CASSQQGYEQYF
DNA: TGCGCCAGCAGCCAACAGGGATACGAGCAGTACTTC